The 18 T cell receptor beta chains reported below all come from one sample, sequenced in a study of cytomegalovirus exposure and HLA in healthy donors. In the PCR, 60 Vbeta and 13 Jbeta primers were used. The data were produced by immunoSEQ multiplex PCR, yet TCRdb's version contains in-frame clones alone and is incomplete. This table holds 200,000 to 250,000 clones, 70% to 90% found once. Sequenced: PBMCs. These receptors were collected from a man aged 30 to 39 in good health and CMV-seronegative.

This clone was observed a handful of times. The chain couples TRBV28 to TRBJ1-5; no firm D call. V shed 3 bases and J shed 6 bases, with 12 bases lying between them. Germline V CDR1 and CDR2: MDHEN, SYDVKM. This CDR3 contains 14 residues. CDR3 residues: CASSFEGGGQPQHF. As DNA, the CDR3 is TGTGCCAGCAGTTTCGAGGGAGGCGGTCAGCCCCAGCATTTT. The full variable domain, completed using reference TRBV28 and TRBJ1-5, is DVKVTQSSRYLVKRTGEKVFLECVQDMDHENMFWYRQDPGLGLRLIYFSYDVKMKEKGDIPEGYSVSREKKERFSLILESASTNQTSMYLCASSFEGGGQPQHFGDGTRLSIL.

With regard to this clone: Its ends do not fully match the called genes, so a read error is possible. DNA for the CDR3: TGTTCCAGCAGCCCGACTAGCTGGGAGCTGTTTTTT. Protein product: CSSSPTSWELFF. This chain joins TRBV7-9 and TRBJ2-2; TRBD2 matches 7 bases. The germline CDR1 and CDR2 sequences are SEHNR and FQNEAQ (reference sequence). The CDR3 totals 12 residues.

CDR3 bases: TGTGCCAGCAGTTACAGGGGTATTGGCGAAAAACTGTTTTTT. This codes for CASSYRGIGEKLFF. The chain uses TRBV6-5 and TRBJ1-4; possibly TRBD1 for D (5 bases). The length of the CDR3 is 14 residues. V was trimmed by 2 bases and J by 8 bases, leaving 12 bases between them. Germline CDR1 and CDR2: MNHEY and SVGAGI.

This clone was picked up a small number of times. The chain has TRBV6-1 and TRBJ2-7; TRBD1 agrees at 10 bases. Germline CDR1 reads MNHNS; CDR2 reads SASEGT. The junction had 5 bases not matched to a gene; V was cut back by 0 bases and J by 3 bases. The CDR3 has 16 residues. The CDR3 sequence: CASSEAGQGGLYEQYF. The CDR3 region has the DNA TGTGCCAGCAGTGAAGCCGGACAGGGGGGCCTCTACGAGCAGTACTTC.

The chain couples TRBV5-1 to TRBJ1-2; 10 nucleotides agree with TRBD1. Germline-derived CDR1 and CDR2 are SGHRS and YFSETQ. The J segment lost 6 bases and the V segment lost 4 bases, leaving 3 bases of the junction unmatched. This CDR3 region has 13 residues. DNA for the CDR3: TGCGCCAGCAGCATCGGGACAGGGGATGGCTACACCTTC. Its translation is CASSIGTGDGYTF.

This clone was seen a single time. The chain joins TRBV28 to TRBJ2-7; 8 bases match TRBD1. CDR3 length: 15 amino acids. Germline CDR1 MDHEN, CDR2 SYDVKM. J was trimmed by 2 bases and V by 5 bases; bases with no gene match: 8. CDR3: CASSGGQGFAYEQYF. CDR3 DNA: TGTGCCAGCAGTGGAGGACAGGGTTTTGCCTACGAGCAGTACTTC.

The chain couples TRBV5-6 to TRBJ2-3, with 8 positions matching TRBD1. Germline trimming cut 5 bases from V and 6 bases from J; bases unmatched to any gene: 14. The CDR3 spans 16 residues. Germline V gene sequence: CDR1 SGHDT, CDR2 YYEEEE. The CDR3 protein is CASSNAPGQVSDTQYF. The CDR3 nucleotides are TGTGCCAGCAGTAATGCCCCGGGACAGGTCTCGGATACGCAGTATTTT.

The chain is built from TRBV7-2 and TRBJ1-1; perhaps TRBD1 as D (5 bases). Between the trimmed V and J ends, which lost 4 bases and 5 bases, there was a span of 11 bases. The CDR3 length is 13 residues. Germline-derived CDR1 and CDR2 are SGHTA and FQGNSA. CDR3 loop: CASSYQGVTEAFF. The CDR3 DNA reads TGTGCCAGCAGCTACCAAGGGGTAACTGAAGCTTTCTTT.

The chain couples TRBV28 to TRBJ1-2, with D perhaps TRBD1 (6 bases). This CDR3 region has 15 residues. Germline CDR1 and CDR2: MDHEN and SYDVKM. The V end lost 5 bases, the J end lost 4 bases, and 17 bases lay between the germline ends. The CDR3 protein is CASSEGVRDLYGYTF. The DNA for the CDR3 is TGTGCCAGCAGTGAGGGGGTCCGGGACCTCTATGGCTACACCTTC.

The chain combines TRBV14 with TRBJ2-7, with D possibly TRBD1 on 5 matching bases. Germline V lookup: CDR1 SGHDN, CDR2 FVKESK. The CDR3 totals 16 residues. The germline V and J ends were trimmed by 4 bases and 2 bases, with 18 bases remaining between them. CDR3 sequence reads: CASSPKYPHRTYEQYF. The CDR3 nucleotides are TGTGCCAGCAGCCCAAAGTATCCGCACAGGACCTACGAGCAGTACTTC.

This chain links TRBV25-1 with TRBJ2-1, with D possibly being TRBD1 (6 bases). The CDR3 is made up of 13 amino acids. V was cut by 8 bases and J by 7 bases, with 15 bases left in between. Per germline, CDR1 MGHDK and CDR2 SYGVNS. This CDR3 is CASGDTNGNEQFF. As DNA, the CDR3 is TGTGCCAGCGGGGACACGAATGGGAATGAGCAGTTCTTC. Drawing the rest from reference TRBV25-1 and TRBJ2-1, the complete variable domain is EADIYQTPRYLVIGTGKKITLECSQTMGHDKMYWYQQDPGMELHLIHYSYGVNSTEKGDLSSESTVSRIRTEHFPLTLESARPSHTSQYLCASGDTNGNEQFFGPGTRLTVL.

This clone was detected only a few times. J is TRBJ1-1 and V is TRBV5-1, with 7 nucleotides matching TRBD1. The germline V gene encodes CDR1 SGHRS and CDR2 YFSETQ. Trimming removed 0 bases from V and 0 bases from J; junction bases left unmatched: 5. The CDR3 is 16 amino acids. This CDR3 reads CASSLGGQTMNTEAFF. The DNA for the CDR3 is TGCGCCAGCAGCTTGGGGGGACAGACTATGAACACTGAAGCTTTCTTT.

In this sample, this clone turned up a few times. In DNA form, the CDR3 reads TGTGCCAGCAGCCCGAGGACAGGTCCGCGGGGTGAAAAACTGTTTTTT. Encoded protein: CASSPRTGPRGEKLFF. The V gene is TRBV7-6, the J gene TRBJ1-4; 7 bases fit TRBD1. This CDR3 comprises 16 residues. With 5 bases clipped from V and 7 bases from J, the junction kept 13 bases outside the gene matches. Per the germline V gene, CDR1 is SGHVS and CDR2 is FNYEAQ.

The chain recombines TRBV19 with TRBJ2-1; 10 bases are a match to TRBD2. V lost 0 bases to trimming and J lost 4 bases; unmatched junction nucleotides: 6. Germline V gene sequence: CDR1 LNHDA, CDR2 SQIVND (reference sequence). The CDR3 has 17 amino acids. DNA for the CDR3: TGTGCCAGTAGTATAGATCTTAGCGGGGGGTTTTACAATGAGCAGTTCTTC. This translates into CASSIDLSGGFYNEQFF.

A word on this clone: One junction end does not reproduce the germline sequence, and a read error may be involved. This chain's CDR3 is CALQGQVSGASVLTF. The CDR3 DNA reads TGTGCTCTCCAGGGTCAGGTATCTGGGGCCAGCGTCCTGACTTTC. The V gene is TRBV19, the J gene TRBJ2-6; TRBD1 is a possible D gene (5 bases). Germline V gives CDR1 LNHDA, CDR2 SQIVND (reference sequence). This CDR3 is built from 15 residues.

This clone was recorded once. The sample contains more than one DNA sequence encoding this CDR3. The genes are TRBV27 and TRBJ2-3; TRBD1 aligns across 8 bases. This CDR3 spans 16 amino acids. CDR1 is MNHEY, CDR2 SMNVEV, per germline (reference sequence). Trimming took 5 bases from V and 2 from J; bases not matched to a gene: 9. The CDR3 spells CASSARTGRVTDTQYF. Written as DNA, the CDR3 is TGTGCCAGCAGTGCCCGGACAGGGAGAGTCACAGATACGCAGTATTTT.

The J gene is TRBJ2-7, the V gene TRBV5-1; no definite D call. The CDR3 has 13 residues. Trimming stripped 4 bases from V and 5 bases from J, with 13 bases between. Germline loops: CDR1 SGHRS, CDR2 YFSETQ. This CDR3 reads CASSISPGDEQYF. The CDR3 coding sequence is TGCGCCAGCAGCATATCACCCGGAGACGAGCAGTACTTC.

The rearrangement joins TRBV4-1 to TRBJ1-5; the match to TRBD1 covers 9 bases. Germline trimming cut 0 bases from V and 2 bases from J; bases unmatched to any gene: 14. The CDR3 sequence is 20 residues long. The V gene's germline CDR1 is MGHRA and CDR2 YSYEKL. The CDR3 is CASSQELGDRAEMGNQPQHF. In DNA form, the CDR3 reads TGCGCCAGCAGCCAAGAGCTAGGGGACAGGGCAGAAATGGGCAATCAGCCCCAGCATTTT.